Listed below are T cell receptor beta chains from one sample, sequenced in a study of T cells after yellow fever vaccination. TCRdb ran MiXCR on the 5' RACE reads and lists one entry per CDR3 protein. The profile shows around 340,000 distinct CDR3 sequences, around 13% of them singletons. This specimen consisted of CD4+ T cells sorted from PBMCs, obtained 15 days after the yellow fever booster vaccination. The receptors originated from a man aged 18 to 29 who received the YFV17D yellow fever vaccine. Both conserved end residues are part of each CDR3. The D gene is left open where the match is weak. Part of the rows lack a size; the others show once, few, many or a class for expanded clones.

>.|TRBV7-9|TRBJ2-3|.
CASSKGGSVTDTQYF
TGTGCCAGCAGTAAGGGGGGTAGCGTAACAGATACGCAGTATTTT
>.|TRBV7-2|TRBJ2-3|.
CASSFRHIRAGRTDTQYF
TGTGCCAGCAGCTTCCGACATATCCGGGCCGGACGAACAGATACGCAGTATTTT
>.|TRBV9|TRBJ2-5|.
CASSVGESADLETQYF
TGTGCCAGCAGCGTAGGAGAATCGGCGGATCTGGAGACCCAGTACTTC
>.|TRBV12-3/TRBV12-4|TRBJ1-1|few
CASSPQVSTEAFF
TGTGCCAGCAGCCCACAGGTGAGCACTGAAGCTTTCTTT
>.|TRBV30|TRBJ2-3|few
CAWSPGGAGAQYF
TGTGCCTGGAGTCCAGGGGGCGCGGGAGCGCAGTATTTT
>.|TRBV7-2|TRBJ2-3|.
CASSLGPSGTDTQYF
TGTGCCAGCAGCTTAGGTCCTAGCGGCACAGATACGCAGTATTTT
>TRBD2|TRBV20-1|TRBJ2-1|few
CSAGTSGGAPSSYNEQFF
TGCAGTGCGGGGACTAGCGGGGGGGCACCAAGCTCCTACAATGAGCAGTTCTTC
>TRBD2|TRBV7-2|TRBJ2-1|few
CASSYRLARNEQFF
TGTGCCAGCAGCTACCGACTAGCGCGGAATGAGCAGTTCTTC
>TRBD2|TRBV6-2/TRBV6-3|TRBJ2-1|few
CASSYSSSGGPRSYNEQFF
TGTGCCAGCAGTTACTCGAGTAGCGGGGGGCCACGCTCCTACAATGAGCAGTTCTTC
>.|TRBV2|TRBJ1-3|.
CASGEGNTIYF
TGTGCCAGCGGAGAAGGGAACACCATATATTTT
>TRBD1|TRBV29-1|TRBJ1-1|.
CSVAQGANTEAFF
TGCAGCGTTGCCCAGGGGGCCAACACTGAAGCTTTCTTT
>.|TRBV12-5|TRBJ1-5|few
CASALESNQPQHF
TGTGCTAGTGCTCTGGAAAGCAATCAGCCCCAGCATTTT
>.|TRBV6-2/TRBV6-3|TRBJ1-5|.
CASRKRTDLSNQPQHF
TGTGCCAGCAGAAAACGGACAGACCTTAGCAATCAGCCCCAGCATTTT
>TRBD2|TRBV7-2|TRBJ2-7|few
CASSLGGLAGYGYEQYF
TGTGCCAGCAGCTTAGGAGGACTAGCGGGGTATGGGTACGAGCAGTACTTC
>.|TRBV2|TRBJ1-5|.
CASRRGGAGQPQHF
TGTGCCAGCAGGAGGGGAGGGGCCGGGCAGCCCCAGCATTTT
>TRBD2|TRBV9|TRBJ2-3|few
CASSVGSLAGSDTQYF
TGTGCCAGCAGCGTAGGATCACTAGCGGGTTCAGATACGCAGTATTTT
>.|TRBV12-3/TRBV12-4|TRBJ2-6|few
CASSLEHNSGANVLTF
TGTGCCAGCAGTTTAGAACATAACTCTGGGGCCAACGTCCTGACTTTC
>.|TRBV25-1|TRBJ2-2|few
CASRKASNTGELFF
TGTGCCAGTAGGAAAGCCTCGAACACCGGGGAGCTGTTTTTT
>.|TRBV5-4|TRBJ1-1|many
CASSFGTENTEAFF
TGTGCCAGCAGTTTTGGGACGGAGAACACTGAAGCTTTCTTT
>.|TRBV5-1|TRBJ2-7|.
CASSPLPGSDYEQYF
TGCGCCAGCAGCCCCCTACCGGGTTCCGACTACGAGCAGTACTTC
>.|TRBV20-1|TRBJ1-2|.
CSGADPNGYTF
TGCAGTGGGGCAGACCCCAATGGCTACACCTTC
>TRBD1|TRBV7-3|TRBJ2-7|.
CASSLTGGSNEQYF
TGTGCCAGCAGCTTGACAGGGGGCTCTAACGAGCAGTACTTC
>TRBD1|TRBV4-1|TRBJ2-3|many
CASSQDKGQGVPDTQYF
TGCGCCAGCAGCCAAGATAAAGGACAGGGAGTACCAGATACGCAGTATTTT
>.|TRBV6-2/TRBV6-3|TRBJ1-5|few
CASSSQSIQIEPQHF
TGTGCCAGCAGTTCACAGAGTATCCAGATTGAGCCCCAGCATTTT
>TRBD2|TRBV3-1|TRBJ2-2|.
CASSQGLPGGGLFF
TGTGCCAGCAGCCAAGGACTCCCGGGAGGTGGGCTGTTTTTT
>TRBD1|TRBV5-1|TRBJ1-3|.
CASSSSPGTGDGNTIYF
TGCGCCAGCAGCTCGAGCCCCGGGACAGGGGACGGAAACACCATATATTTT
>TRBD2|TRBV19|TRBJ2-1|.
CASLVSGGNLYNEQFF
TGTGCCAGCTTAGTGAGCGGGGGAAACCTCTACAATGAGCAGTTCTTC
>.|TRBV12-3/TRBV12-4|TRBJ1-1|few
CASSRGYGQSMNTEAFF
TGTGCCAGCAGTCGAGGTTATGGACAGTCCATGAACACTGAAGCTTTCTTT
>.|TRBV7-2|TRBJ1-1|many
CASSLEMNTEAFF
TGTGCCAGCAGCTTAGAGATGAACACTGAAGCTTTCTTT
>.|TRBV6-5|TRBJ1-6|few
CASSYDGRNNSPLHF
TGTGCCAGCAGTTACGATGGCAGGAATAATTCACCCCTCCACTTT
>.|TRBV28|TRBJ2-3|many
CASSLYPSTQYF
TGTGCCAGCAGTTTATATCCCTCCACGCAGTATTTT
>.|TRBV28|TRBJ1-2|few
CASSFSSGYTF
TGTGCCAGCAGTTTCAGCAGTGGCTACACCTTC
>TRBD1|TRBV7-8|TRBJ2-1|few
CASSFRTGSNEQFF
TGTGCCAGCAGCTTTCGGACAGGGTCTAATGAGCAGTTCTTC
>TRBD2|TRBV6-6|TRBJ2-2|few
CASGTSGNTGELFF
TGTGCCAGCGGGACTAGCGGGAACACCGGGGAGCTGTTTTTT
>.|TRBV12-3/TRBV12-4|TRBJ1-5|few
CARAWGNQPQHF
TGTGCCAGAGCTTGGGGCAATCAGCCCCAGCATTTT
>.|TRBV20-1|TRBJ2-2|.
CSALENRVGELFF
TGCAGTGCGCTAGAGAACAGGGTCGGGGAGCTGTTTTTT
>.|TRBV28|TRBJ1-6|.
CASSWGLHNSPLHF
TGTGCCAGCAGTTGGGGACTTCATAATTCACCCCTCCACTTT
>TRBD1|TRBV14|TRBJ1-2|.
CASSQLEPGQAHTF
TGTGCCAGCAGCCAGTTGGAACCGGGACAGGCCCACACCTTC
>.|TRBV20-1|TRBJ2-7|few
CSASSPVSYEQYF
TGCAGTGCTAGTTCCCCGGTGTCCTACGAGCAGTACTTC
>TRBD1|TRBV9|TRBJ2-2|.
CASSATGTANTGELFF
TGTGCCAGCAGCGCAACCGGGACAGCGAACACCGGGGAGCTGTTTTTT
>TRBD2|TRBV5-4|TRBJ2-3|few
CASSGSGGARDTQYF
TGTGCCAGCTCGGGGAGCGGGGGGGCCAGAGATACGCAGTATTTT
>.|TRBV3-1|TRBJ2-4|few
CASSHGRGKNIQYF
TGTGCCAGCAGCCACGGGAGAGGCAAAAACATTCAGTACTTC
>.|TRBV6-5|TRBJ2-7|few
CASSFDRGAPYEQYF
TGTGCCAGCAGCTTCGACCGGGGAGCCCCCTACGAGCAGTACTTC
>.|TRBV7-7|TRBJ2-3|many
CASSLGTGLDTQYF
TGTGCTAGCAGCCTAGGTACAGGGCTTGATACGCAGTATTTT
>TRBD2|TRBV9|TRBJ2-3|.
CASSAPGLGATDTQYF
TGTGCCAGCAGCGCCCCCGGACTAGGGGCCACAGATACGCAGTATTTT
>.|TRBV5-1|TRBJ2-7|few
CASSLAPGATYEQYF
TGCGCCAGCAGCTTGGCCCCCGGCGCGACCTACGAGCAGTACTTC
>TRBD1|TRBV29-1|TRBJ2-7|many
CSVTGGPWEQYF
TGCAGCGTTACAGGGGGGCCCTGGGAGCAGTACTTC
>.|TRBV28|TRBJ2-5|.
CASSLGQTETQYF
TGTGCCAGCAGTTTAGGGCAGACGGAGACCCAGTACTTC